This T cell receptor (beta chain) was captured in a study of blood T cells in healthy people across ages. Turning to the study itself: Template switching retrieved approximately one barcoded beta molecule for each two T cells. General observations from the study: Age showed a roughly linear inverse relationship with TCR beta diversity per million T cells.

V lost 7 bases, J lost 9 bases, and 16 bases lay in between. The CDR3 has 13 amino acids. The germline V gene encodes CDR1 MDHEN and CDR2 SYDVKM. Donors ranged from about 6 to 95 years old and were healthy Caucasians in Russia. A minimum of 5 micrograms of total RNA was extracted per sample. It was with a sample-barcoded 5' primer and a J-beta primer mix that a second PCR of about 6 to 11 cycles was run. Each CDR3 protein is one row after TCRdb ran MiXCR on the 5' RACE reads. The repertoire holds 1.5 million or so distinct CDR3 sequences, with approximately 42% as singletons. Details on this clonotype: Antigen unknown.

This TCR was recovered from a woman aged 18-35 years in good health. Input material: blood. The chain couples TRBV28 to TRBJ2-1; D is unresolved. The CDR3 region has the DNA TGTGCCAGCAATCTCGGGTCTTGGGGTGAGCAGTTCTTC. Encoded protein: CASNLGSWGEQFF.